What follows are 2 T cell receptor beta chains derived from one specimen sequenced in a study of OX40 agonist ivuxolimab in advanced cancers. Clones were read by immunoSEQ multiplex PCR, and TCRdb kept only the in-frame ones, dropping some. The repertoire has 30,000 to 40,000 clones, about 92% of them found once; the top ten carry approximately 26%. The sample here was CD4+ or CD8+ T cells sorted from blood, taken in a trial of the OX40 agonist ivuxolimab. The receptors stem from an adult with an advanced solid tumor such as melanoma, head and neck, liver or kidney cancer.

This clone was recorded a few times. Here the CDR3 reads CASSPGGANVLTF. DNA of the CDR3: TGTGCCAGTAGTCCCGGTGGGGCCAACGTCCTGACTTTC. The chain uses TRBV19 and TRBJ2-6, with D hard to call. Germline V gene sequence: CDR1 LNHDA, CDR2 SQIVND (reference sequence). This CDR3 is 13 amino acids long. V was clipped by 5 bases and J by 3 bases, with 5 bases between them.

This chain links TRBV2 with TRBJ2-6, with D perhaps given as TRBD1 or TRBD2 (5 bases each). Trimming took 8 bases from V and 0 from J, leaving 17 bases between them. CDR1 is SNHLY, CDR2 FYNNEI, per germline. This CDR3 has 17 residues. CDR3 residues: CASGIGTADSGANVLTF. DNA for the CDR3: TGTGCCAGCGGGATCGGGACGGCGGACTCTGGGGCCAACGTCCTGACTTTC.